This T cell receptor (beta chain) is drawn from a study of blood T cell repertoires in COVID-19 (dated by TCRdb to the early 2020s). Study-wide context: The collaborator samples originated in the United States, Italy and Spain and spanned the acute and convalescent phases of COVID-19. The prospective study material was composed of cDNA or gDNA derived from T cells, B-cell-depleted T cells, or PBMCs. The dataset comprised deeply sampled blood TCRbeta repertoires from subjects exposed to, actively infected with, or recovered from COVID-19. The repertoires were made available in a free public database intended to serve as a resource for research on the immune response to SARS-CoV-2. Samples were obtained from the ongoing ImmuneRACE study (first 160 participants) and from 1,000 to 1,500 subjects provided by 6 global collaborators. Nearly every sample came with metadata listing a de-identified subject ID, COVID-19 status, age in years and sex. Where available, HLA class I and class II types were obtained from metadata supplied by the sample provider rather than from assay-based typing. Overall study results and their limits: How much clinical and demographic metadata was included differed by source and by participant, and the metadata was provided uncurated.

One collaborating source in Seattle enrolled patients during active infection and followed them longitudinally through the course of disease. Whole blood was collected in K2EDTA tubes by collaborating institutions according to the institutions' own protocols. For TCRbeta analysis, collaborators shipped samples in one of three forms: frozen whole blood, isolated PBMCs, or DNA extracted from either of those sample types. Points on this clone: The antigen it binds to is not known. No much larger clone is present one base from it, and per-base qualities are unavailable.

TCRbeta CDR3 regions were amplified from genomic DNA by means of the immunoSEQ Assay, a bias-controlled multiplex PCR. The original pipeline was this. Within the assay, amplification of reference gene primers was used to estimate how many nucleated cells each sample contained. Sequence reads were collapsed and filtered to measure the absolute abundance of every unique TCRbeta CDR3 rearrangement. For each sample, productive Simpson clonality was calculated as the square root of Simpson's diversity index over productive rearrangements. The table comes from immuneACCESS by way of TCRdb, which keeps in-frame sequences with V and J called. Part of the clones is missing from these tables; in studies checked, under half for an unresolved V gene and the rest for unknown reasons. The V and J calls and clone size are taken from that table; D and trimming were inferred from the DNA. This sample gives hundreds of thousands of clones in total; roughly 81% of them show up just once. The ten largest clones add up to roughly 8% of the sample.

Sequencing input: peripheral blood. The receptor's source is a woman of 80 years or more with COVID-19, enrolled during active disease.

The CDR3 has the sequence CASSDRELGGNEQFF. The nucleotide sequence is TGTGCCAGTAGTGATAGGGAACTAGGGGGCAATGAGCAGTTCTTC. The sequence joins TRBV19 to TRBJ2-1; TRBD1 is a weak D gene call, 6 bases matching. The CDR3 contains 15 residues, cysteine and phenylalanine counted. Of the read, only the CDR3 DNA is kept; its 45 bases are in frame from base 1. Relative to germline, V is 5 bases shorter and J is 6 bases shorter, with 17 bases between their ends. CDR1 and CDR2 are read off the germline V gene (reference sequence) as LNHDA and SQIVND.